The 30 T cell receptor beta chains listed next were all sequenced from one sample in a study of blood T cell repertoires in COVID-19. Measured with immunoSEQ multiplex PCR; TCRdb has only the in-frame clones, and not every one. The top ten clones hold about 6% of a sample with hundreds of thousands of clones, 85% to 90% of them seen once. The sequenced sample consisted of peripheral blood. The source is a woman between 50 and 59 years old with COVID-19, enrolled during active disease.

CDR3 region: CASSNGGGQPQHF. Here the CDR3 DNA reads TGTGCCAGTAGTAACGGGGGTGGCCAGCCCCAGCATTTT. The chain uses TRBV19 and TRBJ1-5, with D possibly TRBD1 on 5 matching bases. Germline V lookup: CDR1 LNHDA, CDR2 SQIVND (reference sequence). Trimming removed 4 bases at V and 7 bases at J, with 11 bases between. This CDR3 has 13 amino acids.

The CDR3 nucleotides are TGTGCCAGCTCACCAGACCTCCTAGCGGGAGAACTGTACCAAGAGACCCAGTACTTC. Translated: CASSPDLLAGELYQETQYF. The rearrangement links TRBV18 to TRBJ2-5; 10 nucleotides line up with TRBD2. CDR1 is KGHSH and CDR2 is LQKENI in the germline V gene. This CDR3 has 19 amino acids. V trimming: 2 bases; J trimming: 0 bases; junction bases outside the gene matches: 12.

CDR3 residues: CASSLTGAHGEKLFF. CDR3 in DNA: TGTGCCAGCAGCCTAACAGGGGCTCATGGTGAAAAACTGTTTTTT. V and J are TRBV3-1 (or the pseudogene TRBV3-2) and TRBJ1-4; TRBD1 agrees at 7 bases. V lost 4 bases and J lost 7; bases outside the gene matches: 9. The CDR3 consists of 15 residues. From germline, CDR1 is LGHDT and CDR2 YNNKEL (reference sequence).

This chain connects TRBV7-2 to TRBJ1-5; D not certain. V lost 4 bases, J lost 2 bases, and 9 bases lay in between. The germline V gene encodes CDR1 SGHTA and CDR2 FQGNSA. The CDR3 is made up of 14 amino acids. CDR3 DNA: TGTGCCAGCAGCTCCTCCGGGGGCAATCAGCCCCAGCATTTT. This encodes CASSSSGGNQPQHF.

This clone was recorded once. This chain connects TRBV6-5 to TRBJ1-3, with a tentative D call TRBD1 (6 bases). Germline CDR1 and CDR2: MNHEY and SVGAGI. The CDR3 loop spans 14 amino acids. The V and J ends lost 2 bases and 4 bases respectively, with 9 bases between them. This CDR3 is CASSYGQLGNTIYF. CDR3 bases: TGTGCCAGCAGTTACGGACAGTTAGGAAACACCATATATTTT.

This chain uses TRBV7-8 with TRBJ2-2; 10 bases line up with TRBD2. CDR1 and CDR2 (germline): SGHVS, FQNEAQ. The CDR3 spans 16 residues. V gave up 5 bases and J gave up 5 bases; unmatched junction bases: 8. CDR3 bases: TGTGCCAGCAGCCCCCGGACTAGCGGCCGTACCGGGGAGCTGTTTTTT. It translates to CASSPRTSGRTGELFF.

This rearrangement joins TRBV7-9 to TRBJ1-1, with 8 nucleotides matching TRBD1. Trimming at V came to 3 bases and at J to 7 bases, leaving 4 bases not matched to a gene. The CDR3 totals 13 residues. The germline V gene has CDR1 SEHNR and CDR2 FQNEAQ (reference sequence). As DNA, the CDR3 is TGTGCCAGCAGCTTGTACAGGGGGGATGAAGCTTTCTTT. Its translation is CASSLYRGDEAFF.

The CDR3 DNA reads TGTGCCAGCAGTTCCTCCGGGGGGCGCTGGGACGAGCAGTACTTC. This translates into CASSSSGGRWDEQYF. The J gene is TRBJ2-7, the V gene TRBV6-5, with a weak D call TRBD2 (7 bases). V shed 4 bases and J shed 5 bases, with 18 bases lying between them. In germline, CDR1 is MNHEY, CDR2 SVGAGI. This CDR3 has 15 residues.

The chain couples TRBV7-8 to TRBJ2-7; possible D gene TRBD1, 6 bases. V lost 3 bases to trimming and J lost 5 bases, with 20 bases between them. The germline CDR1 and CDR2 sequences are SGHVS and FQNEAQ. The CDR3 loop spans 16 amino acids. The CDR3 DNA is TGTGCCAGCAGCTTCGATCCAACAGGGTCGGTCGACGAGCAGTACTTC. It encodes CASSFDPTGSVDEQYF.

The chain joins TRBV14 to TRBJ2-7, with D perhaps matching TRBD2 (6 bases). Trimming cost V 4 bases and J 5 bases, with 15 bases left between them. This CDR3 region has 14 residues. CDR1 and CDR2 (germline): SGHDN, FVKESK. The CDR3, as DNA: TGTGCCAGCAGCCTCAACCCACTAGCTCACGAGCAGTACTTC. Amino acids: CASSLNPLAHEQYF.

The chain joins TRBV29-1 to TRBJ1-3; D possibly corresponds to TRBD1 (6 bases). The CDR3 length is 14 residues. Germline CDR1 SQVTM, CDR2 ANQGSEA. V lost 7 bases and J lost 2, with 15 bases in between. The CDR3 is CSAIQGFPGNTIYF. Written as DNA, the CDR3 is TGCAGCGCCATACAGGGTTTTCCTGGAAACACCATATATTTT.

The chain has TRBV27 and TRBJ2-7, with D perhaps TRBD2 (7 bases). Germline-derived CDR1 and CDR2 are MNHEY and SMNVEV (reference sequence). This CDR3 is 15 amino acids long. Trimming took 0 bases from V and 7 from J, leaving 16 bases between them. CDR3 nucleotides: TGTGCCAGCAGTTTATCGAATGGGGGGGCTGGAGAGCAGTACTTC. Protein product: CASSLSNGGAGEQYF.

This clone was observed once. This CDR3 is CASSENGRTGAYEQYF. The CDR3 DNA follows: TGTGCCAGCAGTGAAAATGGGCGGACAGGAGCCTACGAGCAGTACTTC. The chain has TRBV25-1 and TRBJ2-7, with 7 bases fitting TRBD1. The CDR3 sequence is 16 residues long. CDR1 is MGHDK, CDR2 SYGVNS, per germline. Unmatched junction bases numbered 9, after V lost 2 bases and J lost 2 bases.

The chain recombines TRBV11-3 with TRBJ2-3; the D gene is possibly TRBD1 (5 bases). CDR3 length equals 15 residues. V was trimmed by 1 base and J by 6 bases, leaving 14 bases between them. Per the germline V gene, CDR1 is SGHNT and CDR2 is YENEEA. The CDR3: CASSLGGRSGDTQYF. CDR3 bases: TGTGCCAGCAGCTTAGGGGGCAGGAGTGGGGATACGCAGTATTTT.

The CDR3 nucleotides read TGTGCCAGCCTGGGACGTTCAAGGGACATTTATGGCTACACCTTC. Amino acid sequence: CASLGRSRDIYGYTF. The chain joins TRBV19 to TRBJ1-2; D may be TRBD1 (6 bases). Trimming cost V 9 bases and J 5 bases, with 22 bases left between them. This CDR3 is 15 amino acids long. The germline gives CDR1 LNHDA, CDR2 SQIVND (reference sequence).

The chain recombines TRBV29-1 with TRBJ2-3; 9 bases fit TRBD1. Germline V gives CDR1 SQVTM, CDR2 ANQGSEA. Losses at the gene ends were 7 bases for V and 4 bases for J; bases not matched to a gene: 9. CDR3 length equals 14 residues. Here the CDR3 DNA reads TGCAGCGCCCAGCCGGGACAGGGAGCAGATACGCAGTATTTT. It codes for CSAQPGQGADTQYF.

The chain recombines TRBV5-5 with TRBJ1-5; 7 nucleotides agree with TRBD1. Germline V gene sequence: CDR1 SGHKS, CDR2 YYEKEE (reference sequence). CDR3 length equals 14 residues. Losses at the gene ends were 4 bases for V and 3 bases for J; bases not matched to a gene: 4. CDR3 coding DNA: TGTGCCAGCAGCAAAGGGACAGTCAATCAGCCCCAGCATTTT. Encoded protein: CASSKGTVNQPQHF.

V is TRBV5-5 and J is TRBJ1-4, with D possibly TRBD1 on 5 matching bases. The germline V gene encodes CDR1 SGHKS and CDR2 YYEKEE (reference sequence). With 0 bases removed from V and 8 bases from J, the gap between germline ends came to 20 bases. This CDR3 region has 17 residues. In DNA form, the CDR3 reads TGTGCCAGCAGCTTGGCGCCGGTTTTGGAGGGGAAGGAAAAACTGTTTTTT. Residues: CASSLAPVLEGKEKLFF.

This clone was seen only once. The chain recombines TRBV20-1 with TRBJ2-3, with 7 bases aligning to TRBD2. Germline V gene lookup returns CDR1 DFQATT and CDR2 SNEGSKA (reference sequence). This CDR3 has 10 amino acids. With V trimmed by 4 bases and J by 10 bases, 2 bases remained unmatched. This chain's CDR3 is CSANREAQYF. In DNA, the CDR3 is TGCAGTGCTAACCGGGAGGCGCAGTATTTT.

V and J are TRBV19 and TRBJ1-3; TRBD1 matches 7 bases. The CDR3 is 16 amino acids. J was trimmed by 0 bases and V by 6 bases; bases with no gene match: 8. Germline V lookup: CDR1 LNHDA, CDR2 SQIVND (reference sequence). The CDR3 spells CASRTKDRNSGNTIYF. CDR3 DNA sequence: TGTGCCAGTAGGACTAAGGACAGGAACTCTGGAAACACCATATATTTT.

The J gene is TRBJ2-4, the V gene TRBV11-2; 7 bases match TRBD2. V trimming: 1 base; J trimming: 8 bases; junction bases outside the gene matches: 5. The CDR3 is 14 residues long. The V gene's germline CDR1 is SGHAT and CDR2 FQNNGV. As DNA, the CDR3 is TGTGCCAGCAGCTTAGGGTGGGGGAGGGACATTCAGTACTTC. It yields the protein CASSLGWGRDIQYF.

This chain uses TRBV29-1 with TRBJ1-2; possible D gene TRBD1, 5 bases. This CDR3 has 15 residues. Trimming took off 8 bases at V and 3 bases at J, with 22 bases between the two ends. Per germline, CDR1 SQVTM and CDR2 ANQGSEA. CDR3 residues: CSQAPQGKGDYGYTF. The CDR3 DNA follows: TGCAGCCAAGCCCCGCAGGGAAAAGGGGACTATGGCTACACCTTC.

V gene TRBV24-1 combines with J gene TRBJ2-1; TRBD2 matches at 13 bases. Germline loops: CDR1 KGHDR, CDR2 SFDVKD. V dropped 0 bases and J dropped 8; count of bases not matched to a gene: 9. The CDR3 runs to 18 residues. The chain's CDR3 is CATSDLPSGLAGFDEQFF. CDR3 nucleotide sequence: TGTGCCACCAGTGATTTGCCCTCGGGACTAGCGGGATTCGATGAGCAGTTCTTC.

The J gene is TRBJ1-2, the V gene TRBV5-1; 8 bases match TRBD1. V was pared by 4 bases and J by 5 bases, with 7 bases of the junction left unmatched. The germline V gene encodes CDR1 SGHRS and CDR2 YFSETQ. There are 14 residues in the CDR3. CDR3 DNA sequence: TGCGCCAGCAGCAACCTCGGACAGGGTTATGGCTACACCTTC. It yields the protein CASSNLGQGYGYTF.

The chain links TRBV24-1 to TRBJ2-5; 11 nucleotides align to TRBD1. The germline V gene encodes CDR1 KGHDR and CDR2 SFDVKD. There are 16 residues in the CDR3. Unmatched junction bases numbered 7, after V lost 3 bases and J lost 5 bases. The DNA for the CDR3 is TGTGCCACCAGTGATCCGGGACAGGGGGGAGCCGAGACCCAGTACTTC. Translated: CATSDPGQGGAETQYF.

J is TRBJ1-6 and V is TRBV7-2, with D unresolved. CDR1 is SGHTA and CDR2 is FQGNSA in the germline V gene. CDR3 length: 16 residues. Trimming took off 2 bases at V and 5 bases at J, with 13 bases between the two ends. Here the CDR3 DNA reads TGTGCCAGCAGCTTAATGGGGAGCTTAAATAATTCACCCCTCCACTTT. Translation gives CASSLMGSLNNSPLHF.

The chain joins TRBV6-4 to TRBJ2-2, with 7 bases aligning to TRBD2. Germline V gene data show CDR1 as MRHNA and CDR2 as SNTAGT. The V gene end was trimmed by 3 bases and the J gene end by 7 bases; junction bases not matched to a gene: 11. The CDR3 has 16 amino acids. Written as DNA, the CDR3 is TGTGCCAGCAGTGAAATCTCTGGACTAGGTGTCGGGGAGCTGTTTTTT. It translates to CASSEISGLGVGELFF.

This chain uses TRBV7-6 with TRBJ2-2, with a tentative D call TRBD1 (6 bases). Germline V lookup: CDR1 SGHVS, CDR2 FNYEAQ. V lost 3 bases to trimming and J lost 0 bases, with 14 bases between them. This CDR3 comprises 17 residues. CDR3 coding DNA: TGTGCCAGCAGCTTCAGAGGGGGTGCCACGAACACCGGGGAGCTGTTTTTT. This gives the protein CASSFRGGATNTGELFF.

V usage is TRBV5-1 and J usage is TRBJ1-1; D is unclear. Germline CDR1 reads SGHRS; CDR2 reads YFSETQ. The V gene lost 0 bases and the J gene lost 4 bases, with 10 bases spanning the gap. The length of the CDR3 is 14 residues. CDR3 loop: CASSLGVEGTEAFF. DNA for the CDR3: TGCGCCAGCAGCTTGGGGGTGGAGGGCACTGAAGCTTTCTTT.

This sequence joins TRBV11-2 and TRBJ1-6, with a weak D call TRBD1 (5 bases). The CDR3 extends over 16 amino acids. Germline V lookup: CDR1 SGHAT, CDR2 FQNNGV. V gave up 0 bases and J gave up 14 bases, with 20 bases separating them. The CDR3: CASSLEGWTFSPTLHF. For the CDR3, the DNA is TGTGCCAGCAGCTTAGAGGGCTGGACATTCTCTCCCACCCTCCACTTT.